These 18 T cell receptor beta chains came from one sample sequenced in a study of T cells in Graves' hyperthyroidism and ophthalmopathy. Amplified TCR beta CDR3 regions derived from RNA transcripts. The HTBI primer set was used in a first-round RT-PCR of the TCR CDR3. TCRdb fed the multiplex PCR reads into MiXCR, producing one record per CDR3 protein. The data show 500,000 to 650,000 distinct CDR3 sequences, approximately 17% seen once. Sequencing was carried out using blood. The receptors come from a woman aged 18 to 35 with Graves' ophthalmopathy.

Only a few counts were recorded for this clonotype. The chain combines TRBV9 with TRBJ2-6, with D uncertain. Germline CDR1 reads SGDLS; CDR2 reads YYNGEE. CDR3 length: 16 amino acids. Trimming took 3 bases from V and 0 from J, leaving 10 bases between them. For the CDR3, the DNA is TGTGCCAGCAGCGCAAGTTATACCTCTGGGGCCAACGTCCTGACTTTC. Its translation is CASSASYTSGANVLTF.

The chain carries TRBV29-1 and TRBJ2-5; D is perhaps TRBD1 or TRBD2 (5 bases each). Germline V lookup: CDR1 SQVTM, CDR2 ANQGSEA. The length of the CDR3 is 13 residues. The germline V and J ends were trimmed by 7 bases and 2 bases, with 14 bases remaining between them. CDR3 region: CSAPGGTQETQYF. As DNA, the CDR3 is TGCAGCGCCCCTGGGGGAACGCAAGAGACCCAGTACTTC. Supplemented by reference TRBV29-1 and TRBJ2-5, the full variable domain reads SAVISQKPSRDICQRGTSLTIQCQVDSQVTMMFWYRQQPGQSLTLIATANQGSEATYESGFVIDKFPISRPNLTFSTLTVSNMSPEDSSIYLCSAPGGTQETQYFGPGTRLLVL.

The chain is built from TRBV20-1 and TRBJ2-7, with 7 bases lining up with TRBD1. The trim removed 6 bases at V and 3 bases at J, leaving 14 bases unmatched. From germline, CDR1 is DFQATT and CDR2 SNEGSKA (reference sequence). This CDR3 is built from 15 residues. CDR3 in amino acids: CSAPGIRGNDYEQYF. The CDR3 DNA reads TGCAGTGCGCCTGGTATCAGGGGGAATGACTACGAGCAGTACTTC.

This chain uses TRBV20-1 with TRBJ1-3; D unclear. V lost 6 bases, J lost 3 bases, and 6 bases lay in between. The CDR3 contains 11 residues. The germline CDR1 and CDR2 sequences are DFQATT and SNEGSKA (reference sequence). The CDR3 is CSAPGGNTIYF. CDR3 DNA: TGCAGTGCCCCCGGTGGAAACACCATATATTTT.

The V and J genes are TRBV29-1 and TRBJ2-7; D uncertain. Germline assignment: CDR1 SQVTM and CDR2 ANQGSEA. V was trimmed by 3 bases and J by 3 bases, leaving 3 bases between them. The CDR3 runs 10 residues. The CDR3 spells CSVEHYEQYF. The CDR3 DNA follows: TGCAGCGTTGAGCACTACGAGCAGTACTTC.

Note on this clonotype: A clone one base away is much larger, so this may be a read error. This rearrangement joins TRBV6-2 or TRBV6-3 to TRBJ2-2, with D possibly being TRBD1 (5 bases). Germline CDR1 reads MNHEY; CDR2 reads SVGEGT. Trimming removed 2 bases from V and 6 bases from J, with 7 bases in between. The CDR3 runs 13 residues. The CDR3 sequence: CASSYGAAGELFF. The CDR3 nucleotides read TGTGCCAGCAGTTACGGGGCCGCCGGGGAGCTGTTTTTT.

This chain joins TRBV6-2 or TRBV6-3 and TRBJ1-1; TRBD1 is a possible D gene (6 bases). Trimming removed 8 bases at V and 1 base at J, with 11 bases between. Germline V CDR1 and CDR2: MNHEY, SVGEGT. The CDR3 contains 13 residues. As DNA, the CDR3 is TGTGCCAGCGCCGGGACACCGAACACTGAAGCTTTCTTT. Protein: CASAGTPNTEAFF.

In this sample, this clonotype turned up many times. This chain connects TRBV30 to TRBJ2-5; D possibly matches TRBD1 or TRBD2 (5 bases each). The CDR3 is 12 residues long. Between the trimmed V and J ends, which lost 3 bases and 3 bases, there was a span of 8 bases. Germline-derived CDR1 and CDR2 are GTSNPN and SVGIG (reference sequence). The CDR3 is CAWSLGEETQYF. The CDR3 nucleotides read TGTGCCTGGAGCCTGGGGGAAGAGACCCAGTACTTC.

This clonotype was seen at least ten times. The gene calls are TRBV7-2 and TRBJ1-2; D not certain. The CDR3 has 13 residues. Per germline, CDR1 SGHTA and CDR2 FQGNSA. V was trimmed by 5 bases and J by 4 bases, leaving 11 bases between them. Here the CDR3 DNA reads TGTGCCAGCAGCCCCGACCCCCGCTATGGCTACACCTTC. Its translation is CASSPDPRYGYTF.

The CDR3 protein is CASSGTSGAHRETQYF. The DNA of the CDR3 is TGTGCCAGCAGCGGGACTAGCGGGGCCCATCGGGAGACCCAGTACTTC. The rearrangement joins TRBV6-1 to TRBJ2-5, with 13 bases identical to TRBD2. CDR1 and CDR2 (germline): MNHNS, SASEGT. V was pared by 6 bases and J by 5 bases, with 9 bases of the junction left unmatched. This CDR3 region has 16 residues.

This clonotype has at least ten counts. The chain uses TRBV11-2 and TRBJ1-6, with D maybe TRBD1 (6 bases). The CDR3 sequence is 15 residues long. Per the germline V gene, CDR1 is SGHAT and CDR2 is FQNNGV. Trimming stripped 2 bases from V and 6 bases from J, with 11 bases between. CDR3 in DNA: TGTGCCAGCAGCTTACGGGGGGCGAGTAATTCACCCCTCCACTTT. It encodes CASSLRGASNSPLHF.

J is TRBJ2-1 and V is TRBV4-2; 10 bases are shared with TRBD2. The CDR3 totals 16 residues. V lost 2 bases and J lost 4; bases outside the gene matches: 5. Germline loops: CDR1 LGHNA, CDR2 YNFKEQ. CDR3 amino acids: CASSQLPSGSYNEQFF. The CDR3 coding sequence is TGTGCCAGCAGCCAACTTCCTAGCGGGAGTTACAATGAGCAGTTCTTC.

The sample holds many counts of this clonotype. CDR3 region: CASSQDPGLAGIGNEQFF. The DNA of the CDR3 is TGTGCCAGCAGCCAAGACCCCGGTCTAGCGGGAATTGGCAATGAGCAGTTCTTC. The chain links TRBV3-1 to TRBJ2-1, with 9 bases aligning to TRBD2. Germline assignment: CDR1 LGHDT and CDR2 YNNKEL (reference sequence). The CDR3 sequence is 18 residues long. After removal of 0 bases from V and 6 bases from J, the junction contained 12 bases not matched to a gene.

This clonotype came up a few times. V is TRBV19 and J is TRBJ1-4; D not certain. Germline-derived CDR1 and CDR2 are LNHDA and SQIVND (reference sequence). The CDR3 extends over 14 amino acids. The ends were cut back, 2 bases at V and 0 bases at J, with 4 bases in the middle. The CDR3 coding sequence is TGTGCCAGTAGTATATGGACAACTAATGAAAAACTGTTTTTT. Protein product: CASSIWTTNEKLFF.

The table lists this clonotype with a few counts. The chain employs TRBV28 and TRBJ1-5, with D unresolved. The CDR3 loop spans 17 amino acids. Germline CDR1 reads MDHEN; CDR2 reads SYDVKM. The V end was cut by 2 bases, the J end by 4 bases, with 18 bases between. CDR3 loop: CASSLEAATGRNQPQHF. CDR3 sequence (DNA): TGTGCCAGCAGTTTAGAGGCAGCGACCGGGCGAAATCAGCCCCAGCATTTT.

The chain has TRBV29-1 and TRBJ1-1; the match to TRBD1 covers 9 bases. This CDR3 is 10 amino acids long. V was pared by 3 bases and J by 10 bases, with 0 bases of the junction left unmatched. Germline CDR1 reads SQVTM; CDR2 reads ANQGSEA. CDR3 coding DNA: TGCAGCGTTGAGGGACAGGGAGCTTTCTTT. Translating it yields CSVEGQGAFF. The full variable domain, completed using reference TRBV29-1 and TRBJ1-1, is SAVISQKPSRDICQRGTSLTIQCQVDSQVTMMFWYRQQPGQSLTLIATANQGSEATYESGFVIDKFPISRPNLTFSTLTVSNMSPEDSSIYLCSVEGQGAFFGQGTRLTVV.

The gene calls are TRBV27 and TRBJ2-3; D remains ambiguous. The CDR3 extends over 14 amino acids. V was shortened by 5 bases and J by 2 bases, with 11 bases between the two germline ends. Per the germline V gene, CDR1 is MNHEY and CDR2 is SMNVEV (reference sequence). The CDR3 DNA is TGTGCCAGCAGTCCGCTAACGCCCACAGATACGCAGTATTTT. Encoded protein: CASSPLTPTDTQYF.

The chain links TRBV5-1 to TRBJ1-2; a weak D match, TRBD1 (5 bases). The germline V gene encodes CDR1 SGHRS and CDR2 YFSETQ. Trimming shortened V by 0 bases and J by 5 bases, and 8 bases separated the two germline ends. The CDR3 consists of 13 residues. The CDR3 loop is CASSLVRVYGYTF. DNA for the CDR3: TGCGCCAGCAGCTTGGTCAGGGTATATGGCTACACCTTC. Drawing the rest from reference TRBV5-1 and TRBJ1-2, the complete variable domain is KAGVTQTPRYLIKTRGQQVTLSCSPISGHRSVSWYQQTPGQGLQFLFEYFSETQRNKGNFPGRFSGRQFSNSRSEMNVSTLELGDSALYLCASSLVRVYGYTFGSGTRLTVV.